This entry lists 25 T cell receptor beta chains sequenced from one sample in a study of regulatory T cells in long-lasting Graves disease (dated by TCRdb to the early 2020s). What the time point label conveys for this sample: newly diagnosed GD, antithyroid drugs for less than 3 months. For both TCR sequencing and RNA sequencing, RNA was extracted from PBMCs in TRIzol. Receptor amplification or capture employed multiplex PCR. TCRdb names Illumina HiSeq 4000 as the instrument used. TCR beta libraries were built with iRepertoire HTBI primers and Arm-PCR amplification of CDR3 regions. TCRdb reanalyzed the raw reads on its own, using fastp at Q25 for trimming and MiXCR for clone calling, and kept in-frame beta chains. When rows share a CDR3 protein, they turn into one entry using the most common DNA and genes. In this sample the table shows a few hundred thousand distinct CDR3 sequences, around 11% of which occur a single time. The leading ten clones occupy 18% of the sample.

These data were also reused for a study on T cells in Graves' hyperthyroidism and ophthalmopathy.

The specimen was peripheral blood mononuclear cells (PBMCs), collected at new diagnosis, from a patient treated with antithyroid drugs. These receptors originate from a woman under 30 with Graves disease. Donor details come from another sample of the same person, matched by shared clones.

This clonotype occurred many times. The chain is built from TRBV2 and TRBJ2-1; 8 nucleotides align to TRBD1. Trimming cost V 0 bases and J 2 bases; bases outside gene matches: 15. The CDR3 extends over 20 amino acids. From germline, CDR1 is SNHLY and CDR2 FYNNEI. The DNA of the CDR3 is TGTGCCAGCAGTGAAGCGCGGGTCAGGGGGCCGAAAGCCACCTACAATGAGCAGTTCTTC. This encodes CASSEARVRGPKATYNEQFF.

This clonotype has at least ten counts. The gene calls are TRBV3-1 and TRBJ1-1; the D gene is possibly TRBD1 (5 bases). Germline V gives CDR1 LGHDT, CDR2 YNNKEL (reference sequence). CDR3 length: 14 amino acids. Trimming took off 4 bases at V and 1 base at J, with 10 bases between the two ends. CDR3 DNA: TGTGCCAGCAGCCGCCGGGGCAGGAACACTGAAGCTTTCTTT. Translation: CASSRRGRNTEAFF.

This clonotype was counted ten times or more. The chain uses TRBV24-1 and TRBJ1-1; TRBD1 might be the D (5 bases). This CDR3 spans 17 amino acids. With 4 bases removed from V and 4 bases from J, the gap between germline ends came to 21 bases. From germline, CDR1 is KGHDR and CDR2 SFDVKD. The CDR3 here is CATSDLLGETSSTEAFF. The CDR3 DNA is TGTGCCACCAGTGACCTTCTGGGGGAAACTAGCAGCACTGAAGCTTTCTTT.

V and J are TRBV29-1 and TRBJ2-3, with D hard to call. The germline V gene has CDR1 SQVTM and CDR2 ANQGSEA. The V gene lost 3 bases and the J gene lost 4 bases, with 14 bases spanning the gap. The CDR3 totals 14 residues. The CDR3: CSVEGRAIADTQYF. CDR3 bases: TGCAGCGTTGAGGGTAGGGCCATCGCAGATACGCAGTATTTT.

The rearrangement joins TRBV5-5 to TRBJ2-3, with 9 bases identical to TRBD1. The V gene end was trimmed by 3 bases and the J gene end by 1 base; junction bases not matched to a gene: 6. This CDR3 comprises 16 residues. Germline V gene data show CDR1 as SGHKS and CDR2 as YYEKEE (reference sequence). CDR3 protein: CASSSGQGLGTDTQYF. The DNA of the CDR3 is TGTGCCAGCAGCTCCGGACAGGGGTTGGGCACAGATACGCAGTATTTT.

This clonotype was seen more than once but under ten times. This may be a read error, as it is one base from a much larger clone. V and J are TRBV12-3 or TRBV12-4 and TRBJ1-1; D is undetermined. CDR3 length: 12 residues. The DNA for the CDR3 is TGTGCCAGCAGCTCGGATGGGATGGAAGCTTCCTTT. It yields the protein CASSSDGMEASF.

This rearrangement joins TRBV6-6 to TRBJ2-3; D call uncertain. The CDR3 consists of 16 residues. V was trimmed by 0 bases and J by 0 bases, leaving 10 bases between them. Germline V gives CDR1 MNHNY, CDR2 SVGAGI (reference sequence). The CDR3 region has the DNA TGTGCCAGCAGTTACTCGAGATGGGCCAGCACAGATACGCAGTATTTT. It translates to CASSYSRWASTDTQYF.

The rearrangement uses TRBV6-6 and TRBJ2-7; D is undetermined. This CDR3 has 17 residues. Trimming removed 0 bases at V and 0 bases at J, with 15 bases between. CDR1 MNHNY and CDR2 SVGAGI come from the germline V gene (reference sequence). CDR3 DNA: TGTGCCAGCAGTTACTCGCCGTTCGGCGCTTCCTCCTACGAGCAGTACGTC. Translated: CASSYSPFGASSYEQYV.

This clonotype showed up just a few times. J is TRBJ2-7 and V is TRBV19, with 7 bases aligning to TRBD1. The CDR3 runs 14 residues. The J segment lost 3 bases and the V segment lost 3 bases, leaving 5 bases of the junction unmatched. Germline CDR1 is LNHDA and CDR2 is SQIVND (reference sequence). CDR3 DNA sequence: TGTGCCAGTAGTATGGGGACAGCGTTCTACGAGCAGTACTTC. Translated, it gives CASSMGTAFYEQYF.

This clonotype has at least ten counts. The V and J genes are TRBV12-3 or TRBV12-4 and TRBJ1-3; no definite D call. The length of the CDR3 is 15 residues. V lost 6 bases to trimming and J lost 0 bases, with 12 bases between them. The CDR3 DNA reads TGTGCCAGCAGCCCCTTGGAGAGCTCTGGAAACACCATATATTTT. It is translated as CASSPLESSGNTIYF.

There are many counts of this clonotype. V usage is TRBV2 and J usage is TRBJ1-4; D call uncertain. Germline CDR1 reads SNHLY; CDR2 reads FYNNEI. The V gene lost 5 bases and the J gene lost 0 bases, with 10 bases spanning the gap. CDR3 length: 15 residues. CDR3 coding DNA: TGTGCCAGCAGTTCCCGGGCTGCAACTAATGAAAAACTGTTTTTT. Translating gives CASSSRAATNEKLFF.

This clonotype was counted ten times or more. The chain recombines TRBV28 with TRBJ2-6, with D unclear. Trimming cost V 1 base and J 0 bases, with 10 bases left between them. Germline V gene lookup returns CDR1 MDHEN and CDR2 SYDVKM. The CDR3 has 17 residues. The CDR3 nucleotides read TGTGCCAGCAGTTTATTTGACCACAGCTCTGGGGCCAACGTCCTGACTTTC. This codes for CASSLFDHSSGANVLTF.

The table lists this clonotype with many counts. This chain joins TRBV7-9 and TRBJ1-1, with 11 bases that match TRBD1. Germline CDR1 and CDR2: SEHNR and FQNEAQ (reference sequence). The CDR3 length is 11 residues. Trimming removed 11 bases from V and 12 bases from J; junction bases left unmatched: 8. Written as DNA, the CDR3 is TGTGCCTCATGGACAGGGGGCAGAACTTTCTTT. Protein product: CASWTGGRTFF.

This clonotype has only one observation. V is TRBV5-1 and J is TRBJ1-2, with D possibly TRBD1 on 5 matching bases. Trimming shortened V by 0 bases and J by 5 bases, and 11 bases separated the two germline ends. CDR1 SGHRS and CDR2 YFSETQ come from the germline V gene. The CDR3 runs to 14 residues. The CDR3 coding sequence is TGCGCCAGCAGCTTGGATGACAGTTCATATGGCTACACCTTC. Protein sequence: CASSLDDSSYGYTF.

The table lists this clonotype with many counts. The CDR3: CAGRKQGLSSYNEQFF. CDR3 DNA sequence: TGTGCCGGTAGGAAACAGGGGTTGAGCTCCTACAATGAGCAGTTCTTC. The chain carries TRBV14 and TRBJ2-1; 7 bases agree with TRBD1. The germline CDR1 and CDR2 sequences are SGHDN and FVKESK. The ends lost 11 bases at V and 0 bases at J; junction bases unmatched: 13. This CDR3 comprises 16 residues.

This clonotype came up many times. This chain links TRBV5-6 with TRBJ2-1; unclear D gene. The CDR3 totals 15 residues. V shed 3 bases and J shed 2 bases, with 12 bases lying between them. The germline CDR1 and CDR2 sequences are SGHDT and YYEEEE. CDR3 sequence reads: CASSSSTEPYNEQFF. CDR3 sequence (DNA): TGTGCCAGCAGCTCATCGACGGAACCCTACAATGAGCAGTTCTTC.

At least ten counts were recorded for this clonotype. The chain carries TRBV3-1 and TRBJ1-2, with a tentative D call TRBD1 (6 bases). Germline V CDR1 and CDR2: LGHDT, YNNKEL (reference sequence). The CDR3 consists of 15 residues. The V gene lost 2 bases and the J gene lost 4 bases, with 14 bases spanning the gap. For the CDR3, the DNA is TGTGCCAGCAGCCAACAGGGGCAGGGGACCTATGGCTACACCTTC. Translated: CASSQQGQGTYGYTF.

The CDR3 coding sequence is TGTGCCAGCAGCCACGGGACCTTTTTAGCCAAAAACATTCAGTACTTC. Translating gives CASSHGTFLAKNIQYF. The rearrangement uses TRBV3-1 and TRBJ2-4; either TRBD1 or TRBD2 may supply D (5 bases each). CDR3 length: 16 residues. V was pared by 3 bases and J by 0 bases, with 12 bases between. The germline gives CDR1 LGHDT, CDR2 YNNKEL (reference sequence).

This clonotype was recorded many times. The chain is built from TRBV9 and TRBJ2-3; D is uncertain. The ends were cut back, 0 bases at V and 1 base at J, with 15 bases in the middle. This CDR3 region has 17 residues. Germline-derived CDR1 and CDR2 are SGDLS and YYNGEE. The chain's CDR3 is CASSVGYDSYGTDTQYF. For the CDR3, the DNA is TGTGCCAGCAGCGTAGGTTATGATTCGTATGGCACAGATACGCAGTATTTT.

A note on this clonotype: This may come from a read error, since a much larger clone is one base off. The chain recombines TRBV7-2 with TRBJ2-7; tentatively, D is TRBD1 or TRBD2 (5 bases each). Germline CDR1 is SGHTA and CDR2 is FQGNSA. This CDR3 is built from 13 residues. V lost 4 bases to trimming and J lost 3 bases, with 10 bases between them. CDR3 bases: TGTGCCAGCAGCTCGGGACGGAACTACGAGCAGTACTTC. Amino acids: CASSSGRNYEQYF.

This clonotype appeared many times. This chain joins TRBV18 and TRBJ2-7; D uncertain. The CDR3 is 12 amino acids. Looked up from germline, CDR1 is KGHSH and CDR2 is LQKENI. V shed 8 bases and J shed 4 bases, with 12 bases lying between them. The CDR3 DNA follows: TGTGCCAGCAGCTTACAGTCTTACGAGCAGTACTTC. Protein product: CASSLQSYEQYF. The whole variable domain, remainder taken from reference TRBV18 and TRBJ2-7, is NAGVMQNPRHLVRRRGQEARLRCSPMKGHSHVYWYRQLPEEGLKFMVYLQKENIIDESGMPKERFSAEFPKEGPSILRIQQVVRGDSAAYFCASSLQSYEQYFGPGTRLTVT.

This clonotype was found many times. The chain joins TRBV5-1 to TRBJ1-1, with 8 bases matching TRBD1. CDR3 size: 14 residues. V lost 4 bases, J lost 1 base, and 3 bases stayed unmatched. Per germline, CDR1 SGHRS and CDR2 YFSETQ. CDR3 in amino acids: CASSPDRGNTEAFF. The CDR3 DNA reads TGCGCCAGCAGCCCAGACAGGGGGAACACTGAAGCTTTCTTT.

Many counts were recorded for this clonotype. The chain combines TRBV19 with TRBJ1-1; no clear D gene. This CDR3 spans 13 amino acids. Trimming stripped 3 bases from V and 1 base from J, with 6 bases between. Germline assignment: CDR1 LNHDA and CDR2 SQIVND (reference sequence). Here the CDR3 reads CASSISRNTEAFF. The CDR3 DNA is TGTGCCAGTAGTATTTCGAGGAACACTGAAGCTTTCTTT.

The chain carries TRBV19 and TRBJ2-1; D is unresolved. V was shortened by 5 bases and J by 5 bases, with 13 bases between the two germline ends. The CDR3 has 14 residues. Germline CDR1 reads LNHDA; CDR2 reads SQIVND (reference sequence). The CDR3 region has the DNA TGTGCCAGTAGTGTTACCCGGCGCCACAATGAGCAGTTCTTC. It translates to CASSVTRRHNEQFF.

This clonotype was detected only a few times. The V and J genes are TRBV7-6 and TRBJ1-1; D is ambiguous. Trimming pared 5 bases from V and 4 bases from J, leaving 20 bases between. The V gene's germline CDR1 is SGHVS and CDR2 FNYEAQ. The CDR3 is 16 residues long. CDR3 sequence: CASSARIRVAGTEAFF. In DNA form, the CDR3 reads TGTGCCAGCAGCGCCCGAATAAGGGTTGCGGGCACTGAAGCTTTCTTT.